This T cell receptor (beta chain) was sequenced for a study of blood T cell repertoires in COVID-19. Looked up from germline, CDR1 is LGHNA and CDR2 is YNFKEQ. The CDR3 consists of 16 residues. V lost 4 bases to trimming and J lost 2 bases; unmatched junction nucleotides: 7. In the original processing: Scientists estimated how many nucleated cells there were by amplifying reference gene primers. Produced via immunoSEQ multiplex PCR; TCRdb's table is partial and in-frame only. The D gene and trimming were derived from the DNA, and the V and J assignments and clone size from that table. The sample records about 150,000 clones, around 88% being singletons.

The clonotype was recovered from a man between 60 and 75 years old with active or convalescent COVID-19. The rearrangement uses TRBV4-2 and TRBJ2-3; TRBD1 matches 9 bases. The sequencing sample was made of peripheral blood. DNA of the CDR3: TGTGCCAGCAGCCTAGGACAGGGGATGGACACAGATACGCAGTATTTT. Amino acids: CASSLGQGMDTDTQYF.